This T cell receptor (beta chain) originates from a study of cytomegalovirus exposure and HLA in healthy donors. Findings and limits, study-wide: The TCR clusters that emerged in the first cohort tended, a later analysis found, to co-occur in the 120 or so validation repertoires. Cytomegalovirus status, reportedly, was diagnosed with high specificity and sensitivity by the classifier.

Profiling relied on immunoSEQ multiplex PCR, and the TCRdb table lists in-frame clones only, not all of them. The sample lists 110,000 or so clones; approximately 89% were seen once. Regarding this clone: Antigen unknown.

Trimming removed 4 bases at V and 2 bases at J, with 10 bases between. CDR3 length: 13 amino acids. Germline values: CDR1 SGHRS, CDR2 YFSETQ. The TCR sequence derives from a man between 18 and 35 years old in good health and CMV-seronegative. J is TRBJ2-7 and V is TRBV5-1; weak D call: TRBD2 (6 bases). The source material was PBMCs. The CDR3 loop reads CASSLGEAYEQYF. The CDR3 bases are TGCGCCAGCAGCCTCGGGGAGGCCTACGAGCAGTACTTC. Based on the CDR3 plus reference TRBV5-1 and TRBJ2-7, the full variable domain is KAGVTQTPRYLIKTRGQQVTLSCSPISGHRSVSWYQQTPGQGLQFLFEYFSETQRNKGNFPGRFSGRQFSNSRSEMNVSTLELGDSALYLCASSLGEAYEQYFGPGTRLTVT.